This is a list of T cell receptor beta chains from one sample in a study of T cell repertoires in cytomegalovirus infection. Antigens for these TCRs are unknown. TCRdb processed the reads anew with MiXCR; each CDR3 protein has one entry. The data contain about 770,000 distinct CDR3 sequences, 29% of them singletons. The starting material was cultured CD8+ T cells from PBMCs, obtained from culture after CMV antigen stimulation. All receptors come from a human donor in good health (CMV status not recorded). Some clones in this sample may be carry-over from other donors' samples. Both conserved end residues are part of each CDR3. A D gene is named only where the DNA matches it firmly. Not every row has a clone size; where given, it reads once, few, many or a size class.

NA	TRBJ1-2	TRBV7-2	NA	CASSTRVDGYTF	TGTGCCAGCAGCACCAGGGTCGATGGCTACACCTTC
few	TRBJ2-3	TRBV6-2/TRBV6-3	NA	CASSPFSGTGQDTQYF	TGTGCCAGCAGTCCCTTTTCCGGGACGGGCCAGGATACGCAGTATTTT
few	TRBJ2-2	TRBV20-1	NA	CSARVGGPTGELFF	TGCAGTGCTAGAGTGGGGGGCCCCACCGGGGAGCTGTTTTTT
many	TRBJ2-3	TRBV24-1	TRBD2	CATSEMTSGPRADTQYF	TGTGCCACCAGTGAAATGACTAGCGGCCCAAGGGCAGATACGCAGTATTTT
NA	TRBJ1-1	TRBV27	NA	CASSGSLRGEAFF	TGTGCCAGCAGCGGATCCCTCCGGGGTGAAGCTTTCTTT
NA	TRBJ2-1	TRBV9	TRBD1	CASSVPSTGSYNEQFF	TGTGCCAGCAGCGTACCCTCGACAGGGTCCTACAATGAGCAGTTCTTC
few	TRBJ2-5	TRBV12-3/TRBV12-4	NA	CASSLALRETQYF	TGTGCCAGCAGTTTAGCGCTTAGAGAGACCCAGTACTTC
NA	TRBJ1-5	TRBV6-2/TRBV6-3	NA	CASSYDGNSNQPQHF	TGTGCCAGCAGTTACGACGGCAATAGCAATCAGCCCCAGCATTTT
many	TRBJ2-1	TRBV4-1	NA	CASSQAMGATYNEQFF	TGCGCCAGCAGCCAAGCAATGGGGGCCACCTACAATGAGCAGTTCTTC
few	TRBJ2-1	TRBV2	TRBD2	CASGGAGGSYNEQFF	TGTGCCAGCGGAGGGGCGGGGGGTTCCTACAATGAGCAGTTCTTC
NA	TRBJ2-3	TRBV6-1	TRBD2	CVSSPWTSITDTQYF	TGTGTCAGCAGTCCCTGGACTAGCATCACAGATACGCAGTATTTT
many	TRBJ2-1	TRBV12-3/TRBV12-4	NA	CASQAVTSGKYNEQFF	TGTGCCAGCCAAGCGGTGACCTCCGGAAAATACAATGAGCAGTTCTTC
NA	TRBJ2-5	TRBV7-6	NA	CASSLTSQTQYF	TGTGCCAGCAGCTTAACATCGCAGACCCAGTACTTC
NA	TRBJ2-3	TRBV6-2/TRBV6-3	NA	CASRPRPASSGDTQYF	TGTGCCAGCAGACCTCGACCAGCGTCTAGTGGAGATACGCAGTATTTT
many	TRBJ2-5	TRBV7-6	TRBD1	CASSLGLLGQGVRETQYF	TGTGCCAGCAGCTTAGGCCTACTGGGACAGGGGGTACGGGAGACCCAGTACTTC
many	TRBJ2-2	TRBV7-6	TRBD2	CASSLAPSGGAGGELFF	TGTGCCAGCAGCTTGGCCCCTAGCGGGGGGGCCGGCGGGGAGCTGTTTTTT
NA	TRBJ2-6	TRBV7-9	NA	CASSPLDGAGANVLTF	TGTGCCAGCAGCCCTCTGGACGGCGCTGGGGCCAACGTCCTGACTTTC
few	TRBJ2-2	TRBV7-6	NA	CASSLSQGGELFF	TGTGCCAGCAGCTTGTCACAGGGCGGGGAGCTGTTTTTT
many	TRBJ1-2	TRBV7-8	NA	CASSLGTGPNYGYTF	TGTGCCAGCAGCCTAGGGACGGGGCCTAACTATGGCTACACCTTC
NA	TRBJ2-1	TRBV28	NA	CASTLGRPRNEQFF	TGTGCCAGCACCTTGGGCAGGCCTCGGAATGAGCAGTTCTTC
few	TRBJ2-5	TRBV27	NA	CASSLGSRIQETQYF	TGTGCCAGCAGTCTAGGTTCACGGATTCAAGAGACCCAGTACTTC
many	TRBJ2-7	TRBV7-2	TRBD1	CASSPGQGGLAAYEQYF	TGTGCCAGCAGCCCAGGACAGGGGGGCCTAGCCGCCTACGAGCAGTACTTC
once	TRBJ1-2	TRBV20-1	NA	CSARDKGAPWNYGYTF	TGCAGTGCTAGAGATAAGGGAGCCCCTTGGAACTATGGCTACACCTTC
many	TRBJ2-1	TRBV7-8	TRBD2	CASSLWTSGEHEQFF	TGTGCCAGCAGCCTTTGGACTAGCGGGGAGCATGAGCAGTTCTTC
NA	TRBJ1-5	TRBV5-5	NA	CASSLAGRGGEPQHF	TGTGCCAGCAGCTTGGCGGGGCGCGGGGGTGAGCCCCAGCATTTT
NA	TRBJ2-1	TRBV12-3/TRBV12-4	NA	CASSFLPSHRTDNEQFF	TGTGCCAGCAGTTTCCTACCCAGCCACAGAACGGACAATGAGCAGTTCTTC
few	TRBJ1-1	TRBV4-2	NA	CASSQRGLGTEAFF	TGTGCCAGCAGCCAAAGGGGGTTGGGCACTGAAGCTTTCTTT
few	TRBJ1-5	TRBV12-3/TRBV12-4	NA	CASMGALGNQPQHF	TGTGCCAGCATGGGGGCTTTGGGCAATCAGCCCCAGCATTTT
few	TRBJ2-3	TRBV28	NA	CASSLGPPLRPADTQYF	TGTGCCAGTAGTTTGGGACCACCTCTACGACCGGCAGATACGCAGTATTTT
NA	TRBJ1-1	TRBV19	TRBD1	CASSSTGVYTEAFF	TGTGCCAGTAGTTCCACAGGGGTATACACTGAAGCTTTCTTT
NA	TRBJ2-3	TRBV7-9	TRBD2	CASPLGGTSASTDTQYF	TGTGCCAGCCCCCTAGGCGGGACTAGCGCTAGCACAGATACGCAGTATTTT
NA	TRBJ2-3	TRBV27	TRBD2	CASSVSGGASDTQYF	TGTGCCAGCAGTGTTAGCGGGGGGGCATCAGATACGCAGTATTTT
NA	TRBJ2-5	TRBV7-9	TRBD1	CASSPTRTGGGETQYF	TGTGCCAGCAGCCCTACAAGAACAGGGGGCGGAGAGACCCAGTACTTC
few	TRBJ1-1	TRBV11-1	NA	CASSLAKRSPREEAFF	TGTGCCAGCAGCTTAGCGAAAAGGTCCCCCCGGGAGGAAGCTTTCTTT
few	TRBJ2-3	TRBV13	TRBD1	CASSLEKTGATDTQYF	TGTGCCAGCAGCTTAGAAAAGACAGGGGCCACAGATACGCAGTATTTT
few	TRBJ1-5	TRBV19	NA	CASTGDPRGGTSNQPQHF	TGTGCCAGTACCGGGGACCCTCGGGGTGGTACTAGCAATCAGCCCCAGCATTTT
few	TRBJ1-1	TRBV12-5	TRBD1	CASGLSGTGVPLNTEAFF	TGTGCTAGTGGTTTGTCAGGGACAGGGGTACCTTTGAACACTGAAGCTTTCTTT
many	TRBJ1-2	TRBV19	NA	CASSPHVLDGYTF	TGTGCCAGTAGTCCCCACGTATTGGATGGCTACACCTTC
few	TRBJ2-3	TRBV15	TRBD1	CATSRSGTGGTDTQYF	TGTGCCACCAGCAGAAGCGGGACAGGGGGCACAGATACGCAGTATTTT
few	TRBJ1-1	TRBV27	TRBD1	CASSPGQAIEAFF	TGTGCCAGCAGTCCGGGACAGGCAATTGAAGCTTTCTTT
few	TRBJ1-5	TRBV11-2	TRBD1	CASSLGAGQGTNQPQHF	TGTGCCAGCAGCTTAGGCGCGGGACAGGGTACAAATCAGCCCCAGCATTTT
NA	TRBJ2-5	TRBV12-3/TRBV12-4	TRBD1	CASSDRGALLETQYF	TGTGCCAGCAGCGACAGGGGGGCCCTTTTGGAGACCCAGTACTTC
once	TRBJ2-5	TRBV27	NA	CASSYSYQETQYF	TGTGCCAGCAGTTATTCTTATCAAGAGACCCAGTACTTC
NA	TRBJ2-5	TRBV25-1	NA	CASKTVGETQYF	TGTGCCAGCAAGACAGTTGGAGAGACCCAGTACTTC
NA	TRBJ1-2	TRBV12-3/TRBV12-4	TRBD1	CASNRDRGRAYGYTF	TGTGCCAGCAACCGGGACAGGGGGCGCGCCTATGGCTACACCTTC
few	TRBJ1-2	TRBV6-2/TRBV6-3	TRBD1	CASSRDSPNYGYTF	TGTGCCAGCAGCCGGGACAGTCCTAACTATGGCTACACCTTC
NA	TRBJ2-1	TRBV7-9	TRBD2	CASSLIGLAGGKGEQFF	TGTGCCAGCAGCTTAATCGGACTAGCGGGGGGTAAAGGTGAGCAGTTCTTC
many	TRBJ2-1	TRBV23-1	TRBD1	CASTRWTGGWDNEQFF	TGCGCCAGCACCCGCTGGACAGGGGGTTGGGACAATGAGCAGTTCTTC
NA	TRBJ2-3	TRBV29-1	NA	CSVPWGGSTDTQYF	TGCAGCGTTCCCTGGGGCGGTAGCACAGATACGCAGTATTTT
few	TRBJ2-1	TRBV14	NA	CASSPQDYLYNEQFF	TGTGCCAGCAGCCCGCAGGACTACCTCTACAATGAGCAGTTCTTC
NA	TRBJ1-1	TRBV28	TRBD1	CASSLYSPGTGVMNTEAFF	TGTGCCAGCAGTTTATATTCCCCGGGGACAGGGGTCATGAACACTGAAGCTTTCTTT
few	TRBJ1-1	TRBV5-1	NA	CATTNTEAFF	TGCGCCACCACTAACACTGAAGCTTTCTTT
NA	TRBJ2-1	TRBV2	TRBD2	CASIGAGYNEQFF	TGTGCCAGCATTGGAGCGGGGTACAATGAGCAGTTCTTC
once	TRBJ1-2	TRBV20-1	NA	CSARNREKVYGYTF	TGCAGTGCTAGGAACAGGGAAAAGGTCTATGGCTACACCTTC
few	TRBJ1-2	TRBV27	TRBD1	CASSRRDRRGYTF	TGTGCCAGCAGTCGACGGGACAGGCGGGGCTACACCTTC